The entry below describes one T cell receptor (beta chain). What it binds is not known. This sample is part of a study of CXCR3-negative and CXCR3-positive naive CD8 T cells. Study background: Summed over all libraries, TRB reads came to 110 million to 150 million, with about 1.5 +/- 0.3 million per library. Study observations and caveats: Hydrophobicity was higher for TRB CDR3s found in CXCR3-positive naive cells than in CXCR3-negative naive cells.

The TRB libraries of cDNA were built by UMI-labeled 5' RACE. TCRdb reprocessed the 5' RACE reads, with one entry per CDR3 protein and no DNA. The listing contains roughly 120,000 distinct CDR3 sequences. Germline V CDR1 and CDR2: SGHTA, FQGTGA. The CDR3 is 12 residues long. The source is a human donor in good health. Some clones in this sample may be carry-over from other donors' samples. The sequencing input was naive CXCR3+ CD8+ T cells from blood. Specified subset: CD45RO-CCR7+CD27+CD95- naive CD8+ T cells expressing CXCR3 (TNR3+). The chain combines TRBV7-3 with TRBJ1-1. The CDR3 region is CASSAGNTEAFF.